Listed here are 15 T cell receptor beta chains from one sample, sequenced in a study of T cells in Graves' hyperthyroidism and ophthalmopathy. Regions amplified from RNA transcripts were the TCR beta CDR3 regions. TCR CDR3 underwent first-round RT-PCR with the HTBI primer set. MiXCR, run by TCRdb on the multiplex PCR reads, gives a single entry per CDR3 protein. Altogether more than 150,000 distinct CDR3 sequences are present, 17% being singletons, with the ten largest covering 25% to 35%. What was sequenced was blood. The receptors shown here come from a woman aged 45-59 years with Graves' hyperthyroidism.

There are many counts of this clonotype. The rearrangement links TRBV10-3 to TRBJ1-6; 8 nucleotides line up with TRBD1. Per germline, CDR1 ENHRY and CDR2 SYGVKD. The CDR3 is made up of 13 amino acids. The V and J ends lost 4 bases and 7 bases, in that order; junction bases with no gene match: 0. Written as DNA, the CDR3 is TGTGCCATCAGTGGGACAGGGAATTCACCCCTCCACTTT. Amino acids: CAISGTGNSPLHF.

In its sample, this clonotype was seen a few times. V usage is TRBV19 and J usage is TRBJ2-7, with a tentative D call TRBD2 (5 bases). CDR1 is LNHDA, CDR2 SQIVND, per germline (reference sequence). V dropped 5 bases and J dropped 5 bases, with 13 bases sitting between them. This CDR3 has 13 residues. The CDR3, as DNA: TGTGCCAGTAGTTCCCGGTCCGGGGACGAGCAGTACTTC. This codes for CASSSRSGDEQYF.

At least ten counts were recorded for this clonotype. The CDR3 bases are TGCAGTGCACGACCTTATAGCGGGGAATGGACCCAGTACTTC. Its protein product is CSARPYSGEWTQYF. The rearrangement joins TRBV20-1 to TRBJ2-5; TRBD2 matches at 8 bases. Germline V gives CDR1 DFQATT, CDR2 SNEGSKA (reference sequence). The CDR3 covers 14 residues. V shed 6 bases, J shed 7 bases, and the junction held 13 bases outside the gene matches.

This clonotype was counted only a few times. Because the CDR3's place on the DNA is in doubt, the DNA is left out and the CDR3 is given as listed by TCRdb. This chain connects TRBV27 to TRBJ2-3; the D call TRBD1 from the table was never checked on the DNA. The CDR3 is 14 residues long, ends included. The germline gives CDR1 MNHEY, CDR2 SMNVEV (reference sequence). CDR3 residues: CASSWAGGTDTRYF.

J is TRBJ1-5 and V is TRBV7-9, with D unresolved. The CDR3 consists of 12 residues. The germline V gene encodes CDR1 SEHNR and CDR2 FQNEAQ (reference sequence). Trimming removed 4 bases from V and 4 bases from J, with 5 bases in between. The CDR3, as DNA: TGTGCCAGCAGCTATATAAATCAGCCCCAGCATTTT. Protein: CASSYINQPQHF.

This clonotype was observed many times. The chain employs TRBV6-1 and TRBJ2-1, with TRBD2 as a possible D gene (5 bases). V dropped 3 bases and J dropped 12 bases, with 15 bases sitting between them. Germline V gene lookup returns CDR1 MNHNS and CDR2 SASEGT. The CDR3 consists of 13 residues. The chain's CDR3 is CASSEPLDYRQFF. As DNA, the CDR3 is TGTGCCAGCAGTGAGCCCCTCGACTACCGGCAGTTCTTC.

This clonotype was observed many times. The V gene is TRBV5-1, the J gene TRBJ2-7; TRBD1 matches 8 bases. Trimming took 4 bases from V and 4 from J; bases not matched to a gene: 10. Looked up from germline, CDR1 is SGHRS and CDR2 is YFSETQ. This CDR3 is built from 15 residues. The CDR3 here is CASSEGQGLGYEQYF. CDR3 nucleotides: TGCGCCAGCAGCGAAGGACAGGGACTGGGGTACGAGCAGTACTTC.

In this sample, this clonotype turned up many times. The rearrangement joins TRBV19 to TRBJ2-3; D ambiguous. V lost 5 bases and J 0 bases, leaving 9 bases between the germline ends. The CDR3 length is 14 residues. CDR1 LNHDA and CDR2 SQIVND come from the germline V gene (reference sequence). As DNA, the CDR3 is TGTGCCAGTAGTCCCGACACCAGCACAGATACGCAGTATTTT. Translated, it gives CASSPDTSTDTQYF.

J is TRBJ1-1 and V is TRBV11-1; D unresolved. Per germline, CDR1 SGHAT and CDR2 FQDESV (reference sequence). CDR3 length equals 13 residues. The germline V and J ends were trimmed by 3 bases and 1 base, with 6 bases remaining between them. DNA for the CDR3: TGTGCCAGCAGCTTTGCAAGGAACACTGAAGCTTTCTTT. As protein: CASSFARNTEAFF.

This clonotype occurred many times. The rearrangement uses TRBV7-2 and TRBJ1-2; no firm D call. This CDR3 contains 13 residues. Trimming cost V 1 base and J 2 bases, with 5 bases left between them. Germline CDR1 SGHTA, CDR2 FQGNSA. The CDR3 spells CASSLDGNYGYTF. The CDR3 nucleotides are TGTGCCAGCAGCTTAGACGGAAACTATGGCTACACCTTC.

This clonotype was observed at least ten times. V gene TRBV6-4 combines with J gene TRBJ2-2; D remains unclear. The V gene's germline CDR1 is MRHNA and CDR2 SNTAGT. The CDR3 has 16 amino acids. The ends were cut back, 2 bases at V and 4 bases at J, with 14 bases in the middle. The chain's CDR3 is CASSDGPASSTGELFF. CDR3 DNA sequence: TGTGCCAGCAGTGACGGGCCCGCATCCAGCACCGGGGAGCTGTTTTTT.

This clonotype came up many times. The CDR3 sequence is CASSPSLAYRQETQYF. The CDR3 DNA sequence: TGTGCCAGCAGCCCCTCGTTGGCCTACCGGCAAGAGACCCAGTACTTC. The chain recombines TRBV3-1 with TRBJ2-5; no firm D call. V was trimmed by 4 bases and J by 2 bases, leaving 17 bases between them. CDR1 and CDR2 (germline): LGHDT, YNNKEL (reference sequence). This CDR3 contains 16 residues.

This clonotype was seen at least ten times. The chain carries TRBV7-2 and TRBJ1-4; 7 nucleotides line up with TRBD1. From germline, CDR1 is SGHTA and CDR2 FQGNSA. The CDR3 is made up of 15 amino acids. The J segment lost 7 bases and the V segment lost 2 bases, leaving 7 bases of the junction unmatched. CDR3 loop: CASSLMAGGGEKLFF. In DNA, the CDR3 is TGTGCCAGCAGCTTAATGGCAGGGGGGGGTGAAAAACTGTTTTTT.

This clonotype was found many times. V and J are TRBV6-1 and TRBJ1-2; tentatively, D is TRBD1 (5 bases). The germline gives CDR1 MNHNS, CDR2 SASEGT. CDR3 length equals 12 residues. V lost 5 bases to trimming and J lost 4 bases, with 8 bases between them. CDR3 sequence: CASSRDSYGYTF. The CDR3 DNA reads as TGTGCCAGCAGTCGAGACAGCTATGGCTACACCTTC.

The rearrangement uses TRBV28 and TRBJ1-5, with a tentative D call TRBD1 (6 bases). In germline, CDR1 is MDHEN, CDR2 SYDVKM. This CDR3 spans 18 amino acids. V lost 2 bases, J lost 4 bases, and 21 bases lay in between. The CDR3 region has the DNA TGTGCCAGCAGTTTACCTACCCATTGGGCAGGGGTTAATCAGCCCCAGCATTTT. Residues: CASSLPTHWAGVNQPQHF.